This is a list of T cell receptor beta chains from one sample in a study of cytomegalovirus exposure and HLA in healthy donors. The repertoire was sequenced with immunoSEQ multiplex PCR; TCRdb's copy has only in-frame clones and lacks some. The data contain around 130,000 clones, around 85% of them seen just once; the ten biggest clones take up about 6.7%. Sample: PBMCs. The receptors here all came from a woman aged 25-40 years in good health and CMV-seropositive. Each CDR3 is given with its conserved first and last residue. D genes are given only for firm matches. Clone size is given for some rows only: seen once, a few or many times, or a class if the clone is expanded.

TRBV29-1,NA,NA,TRBJ2-1,CSVEGHEAPLGNEQFF,TGCAGCGTTGAAGGCCATGAGGCCCCTCTTGGGAATGAGCAGTTCTTC
TRBV29-1,NA,NA,TRBJ2-7,CSVGLGPYEQYF,TGCAGCGTTGGACTAGGTCCCTACGAGCAGTACTTC
TRBV19,TRBD1,NA,TRBJ1-5,CASRLGQGVNQPQHF,TGTGCCAGTAGGCTGGGACAGGGCGTCAATCAGCCCCAGCATTTT
TRBV7-3,TRBD2,NA,TRBJ2-7,CASSLGGGRDEQYF,TGTGCCAGCAGCTTAGGAGGCGGGAGGGACGAGCAGTACTTC
TRBV18,NA,few,TRBJ2-7,CASSPNRDSGNEQYF,TGTGCCAGCTCACCGAATCGAGACAGTGGGAACGAGCAGTACTTC
TRBV30,NA,NA,TRBJ1-6,CAWTPGPTGSSYNSPLHF,TGTGCCTGGACTCCCGGCCCGACAGGAAGCTCCTATAATTCACCCCTCCACTTT
TRBV5-1,NA,few,TRBJ2-7,CASSPYPGTNSYEQYF,TGCGCCAGCAGCCCATACCCCGGGACAAATTCCTACGAGCAGTACTTC
TRBV28,NA,NA,TRBJ1-5,CALRSGGEPQHF,TGTGCTTTAAGGTCCGGCGGGGAGCCCCAGCATTTT
TRBV7-9,TRBD1,NA,TRBJ1-1,CASSSTGGKDTEAFF,TGTGCCAGCAGCTCAACAGGGGGCAAAGACACTGAAGCTTTCTTT
TRBV5-4,TRBD1,NA,TRBJ1-2,CASSMLPGQGTYGYTF,TGTGCCAGCAGCATGCTTCCGGGACAGGGAACGTATGGCTACACCTTC
TRBV6-1,TRBD2,NA,TRBJ2-7,CASTPGLATYEQYF,TGTGCCAGCACCCCGGGACTAGCGACCTACGAGCAGTACTTC
TRBV5-1,NA,NA,TRBJ2-7,CASTSQPQGPGEQYF,TGCGCCAGCACCTCTCAGCCCCAGGGGCCGGGCGAGCAGTACTTC
TRBV7-8,TRBD2,NA,TRBJ2-5,CASSAPSGGETQYF,TGTGCCAGCAGCGCACCTAGCGGGGGAGAGACCCAGTACTTC
TRBV7-3,TRBD1,NA,TRBJ2-1,CASSFQGQGRGEQFF,TGTGCCAGCAGTTTCCAGGGACAGGGGAGGGGTGAGCAGTTCTTC
TRBV5-1,NA,few,TRBJ1-3,CASSLSGSGNTIYF,TGCGCCAGCAGCTTGTCAGGCTCTGGAAACACCATATATTTT
TRBV9,NA,NA,TRBJ1-1,CASSVGGANTEAFF,TGTGCCAGCAGCGTTGGTGGGGCGAACACTGAAGCTTTCTTT
TRBV18,TRBD1,NA,TRBJ1-2,CASSIGPGTGWGYTF,TGTGCCAGCTCAATTGGACCAGGGACAGGCTGGGGCTACACCTTC
TRBV7-9,TRBD1,NA,TRBJ1-4,CASSLGQSLEKLFF,TGTGCCAGCAGCTTGGGACAGTCCCTAGAAAAACTGTTTTTT
TRBV14,NA,NA,TRBJ1-2,CASSQERVSGGYTF,TGTGCCAGCAGCCAAGAGAGGGTGTCGGGTGGCTACACCTTC
TRBV7-9,TRBD1,NA,TRBJ2-3,CASSFPRTGLSSTDTQYF,TGTGCCAGCAGCTTTCCTCGGACAGGGCTATCTAGCACAGATACGCAGTATTTT
TRBV5-1,TRBD1,once,TRBJ1-4,CASRTGAGVIYEKLFF,TGCGCCAGCAGGACAGGGGCAGGAGTTATATATGAAAAACTGTTTTTT
TRBV2,NA,NA,TRBJ1-2,CASSVTAGTGGYTF,TGTGCCAGCAGTGTCACAGCCGGCACCGGTGGCTACACCTTC
TRBV18,NA,NA,TRBJ1-6,CASSPLATSVSGSPLHF,TGTGCCAGCTCACCCCTCGCGACGTCGGTTTCGGGTTCACCCCTCCACTTT
TRBV6-1,NA,NA,TRBJ1-1,CASSERGGTEAFF,TGTGCCAGCAGTGAGAGGGGGGGGACTGAAGCTTTCTTT
TRBV28,NA,few,TRBJ2-1,CASNHRLSEQFF,TGTGCCAGCAACCACAGGCTCAGTGAGCAGTTCTTC
TRBV27,NA,few,TRBJ2-7,CASRDFNYEQYF,TGTGCCTCCCGGGACTTTAACTACGAGCAGTACTTC
TRBV6-5,NA,NA,TRBJ1-1,CASSYSLQGSTEAFF,TGTGCCAGCAGTTACTCGTTGCAGGGTTCCACTGAAGCTTTCTTT
TRBV5-4,TRBD1,NA,TRBJ1-2,CASTNPGQGAGWYGYTF,TGTGCCAGCACCAACCCGGGACAGGGGGCGGGATGGTATGGCTACACCTTC
TRBV27,NA,once,TRBJ2-5,CASSSSLGSGETQYF,TGTGCCAGCAGTTCGAGCTTGGGCTCTGGGGAGACCCAGTACTTC
TRBV18,TRBD2,once,TRBJ2-1,CASSPPAGGAGGEQFF,TGTGCCAGCTCACCACCAGCCGGGGGGGCCGGGGGTGAGCAGTTCTTC
TRBV5-1,NA,NA,TRBJ1-1,CASSPLASGVNTEAFF,TGCGCCAGCAGCCCACTGGCAAGCGGGGTGAACACTGAAGCTTTCTTT
TRBV10-3,NA,NA,TRBJ2-2,CAIRQGLNTGELFF,TGTGCCATTCGACAGGGACTGAACACCGGGGAGCTGTTTTTT